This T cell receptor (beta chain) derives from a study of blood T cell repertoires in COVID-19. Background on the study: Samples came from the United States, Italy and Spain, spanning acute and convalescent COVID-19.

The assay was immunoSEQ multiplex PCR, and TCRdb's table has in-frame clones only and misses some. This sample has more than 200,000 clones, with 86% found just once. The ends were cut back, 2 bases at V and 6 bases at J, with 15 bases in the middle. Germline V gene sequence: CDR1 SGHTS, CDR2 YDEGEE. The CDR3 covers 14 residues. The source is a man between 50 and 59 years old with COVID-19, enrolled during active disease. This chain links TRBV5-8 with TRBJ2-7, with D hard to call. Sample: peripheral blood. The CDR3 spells CASSLPLMMFEQYF. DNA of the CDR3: TGTGCCAGCAGCTTACCCCTAATGATGTTCGAGCAGTACTTC.